The rows below give T cell receptor beta chains drawn from one sample of a study of blood T cell repertoires in COVID-19. Profiled with immunoSEQ multiplex PCR; TCRdb holds only in-frame clones, not every one. The sample yields over 100,000 clones, 80% seen once. What was sequenced was peripheral blood. Every receptor here comes from a man aged 55 to 70 with active or convalescent COVID-19. The CDR3 runs from the conserved cysteine through the conserved F or W. Each record gives: V gene, clone size, D gene, J gene, CDR3 DNA, CDR3 protein. The D gene is left open where the match is weak. The size entry is marked missing in some rows and otherwise reads once, few, many or a size class.

v_gene: TRBV3-1/TRBV3-2; abundance: NA; d_gene: NA; j_gene: TRBJ2-7; CDR3nt: TGTGCCAGCAGCCAACGCCGATGCGGGGACTACGAGCAGTACTTC; CDR3aa: CASSQRRCGDYEQYF
v_gene: TRBV4-2; abundance: NA; d_gene: TRBD1; j_gene: TRBJ1-1; CDR3nt: TGTGCCAGCAGCCAAGATGAAGGGGGCAGGACTGAAGCTTTCTTT; CDR3aa: CASSQDEGGRTEAFF
v_gene: TRBV6-5; abundance: NA; d_gene: NA; j_gene: TRBJ1-2; CDR3nt: TGTGCCAGCAGTCCCGGGAACTATGGCTACACCTTC; CDR3aa: CASSPGNYGYTF
v_gene: TRBV30; abundance: NA; d_gene: TRBD1; j_gene: TRBJ1-5; CDR3nt: TGTGCCTACCAACAGGGGCCGGCAAATAGCAATCAGCCCCAGCATTTT; CDR3aa: CAYQQGPANSNQPQHF
v_gene: TRBV6-5; abundance: NA; d_gene: TRBD1; j_gene: TRBJ2-3; CDR3nt: TGTGCCAGCAGGCTGGGACAGGGGGGGACAGATACGCAGTATTTT; CDR3aa: CASRLGQGGTDTQYF
v_gene: TRBV7-6; abundance: NA; d_gene: TRBD1; j_gene: TRBJ2-5; CDR3nt: TGTGCCAGCGTTCTAGGGACAGCCAATAAAGAGACCCAGTACTTC; CDR3aa: CASVLGTANKETQYF
v_gene: TRBV6-5; abundance: NA; d_gene: TRBD2; j_gene: TRBJ2-1; CDR3nt: TGTGCCAGCACTAGCGGGAGGGCCGGTGAGCAGTTCTTC; CDR3aa: CASTSGRAGEQFF
v_gene: TRBV5-6; abundance: NA; d_gene: TRBD2; j_gene: TRBJ2-7; CDR3nt: TGTGCCAGCAGCTTATTTCGGGGGGGCGCTAGCTCCTACGAGCAGTACTTC; CDR3aa: CASSLFRGGASSYEQYF
v_gene: TRBV28; abundance: NA; d_gene: NA; j_gene: TRBJ1-5; CDR3nt: TGTGCCAGCATCTGGGGGGGCCGCAGCAATCAGCCCCAGCATTTT; CDR3aa: CASIWGGRSNQPQHF
v_gene: TRBV7-8; abundance: NA; d_gene: NA; j_gene: TRBJ2-3; CDR3nt: TGTGCCAGCTCCAGGGCCCGGGTCCGGACAGATACGCAGTATTTT; CDR3aa: CASSRARVRTDTQYF
v_gene: TRBV24-1; abundance: NA; d_gene: TRBD2; j_gene: TRBJ2-2; CDR3nt: TGTGCCACCAGAAATGGGAGGGAAGACACCGGGGAGCTGTTTTTT; CDR3aa: CATRNGREDTGELFF
v_gene: TRBV6-6; abundance: NA; d_gene: TRBD1; j_gene: TRBJ1-4; CDR3nt: TGTGCCAGCACCAGGGGGGCCGGGAGGGGGAATGAAAAACTGTTTTTT; CDR3aa: CASTRGAGRGNEKLFF
v_gene: TRBV5-4; abundance: NA; d_gene: NA; j_gene: TRBJ2-5; CDR3nt: TGTGCCAGCAGCTTGAGGGGACAAGAGACCCAGTACTTC; CDR3aa: CASSLRGQETQYF
v_gene: TRBV10-3; abundance: many; d_gene: NA; j_gene: TRBJ1-2; CDR3nt: TGTGCCATCAGTGAGAAGGGGGGGCGCGACTATGGCTACACCTTC; CDR3aa: CAISEKGGRDYGYTF
v_gene: TRBV12-3/TRBV12-4; abundance: once; d_gene: TRBD1; j_gene: TRBJ1-4; CDR3nt: TGTGCCAGCAGTTTGGGACAGGTCAAACTGTTTTTT; CDR3aa: CASSLGQVKLFF
v_gene: TRBV3-1/TRBV3-2; abundance: many; d_gene: TRBD2; j_gene: TRBJ2-3; CDR3nt: TGTGCCAGCAGCCAAGATCCTAGCGGGAACAGGGGACGAACAGATACGCAGTATTTT; CDR3aa: CASSQDPSGNRGRTDTQYF
v_gene: TRBV19; abundance: NA; d_gene: TRBD2; j_gene: TRBJ2-1; CDR3nt: TGTGCCAGTAGTCCGACTAGCGGGGGTGAGCAGTTCTTC; CDR3aa: CASSPTSGGEQFF
v_gene: TRBV12-3/TRBV12-4; abundance: NA; d_gene: NA; j_gene: TRBJ2-1; CDR3nt: TGTGCCAGCAGTTTTAACTCCTACAATGAGCAGTTCTTC; CDR3aa: CASSFNSYNEQFF
v_gene: TRBV4-2; abundance: NA; d_gene: NA; j_gene: TRBJ1-2; CDR3nt: TGTGCCAGCAGCCTCCTTAGGAGACAGGTCGGCTATGGCTACACCTTC; CDR3aa: CASSLLRRQVGYGYTF
v_gene: TRBV7-2; abundance: NA; d_gene: NA; j_gene: TRBJ2-7; CDR3nt: TGTGCCAGCAGCTTATACAACGAGCAGTACTTC; CDR3aa: CASSLYNEQYF
v_gene: TRBV28; abundance: NA; d_gene: NA; j_gene: TRBJ1-5; CDR3nt: TGTGCCAGCAGTTTTATAGGGGGTGGTCAGCCCCAGCATTTT; CDR3aa: CASSFIGGGQPQHF
v_gene: TRBV5-1; abundance: many; d_gene: TRBD2; j_gene: TRBJ2-7; CDR3nt: TGCGCCAGCGGTGTCGGGACTAGCGGGACGATGTCCTACGAGCAGTACTTC; CDR3aa: CASGVGTSGTMSYEQYF
v_gene: TRBV6-5; abundance: once; d_gene: NA; j_gene: TRBJ1-6; CDR3nt: TGTGCCAGCAGTTACGCCCGGGGAGATTCACCCCTCCACTTT; CDR3aa: CASSYARGDSPLHF
v_gene: TRBV6-1; abundance: NA; d_gene: TRBD1; j_gene: TRBJ2-7; CDR3nt: TGTGCCAGCAGTGATCGAGGGACAGGGGGCGTCTACGAGCAGTACTTC; CDR3aa: CASSDRGTGGVYEQYF
v_gene: TRBV4-2; abundance: NA; d_gene: TRBD2; j_gene: TRBJ2-3; CDR3nt: TGTGCCAGCAGCCAAGAGCTAGCGGGGAGCGCAGATACGCAGTATTTT; CDR3aa: CASSQELAGSADTQYF
v_gene: TRBV7-3; abundance: NA; d_gene: NA; j_gene: TRBJ2-3; CDR3nt: TGTGCCAGCAGCTCCCAGGGTATCCCAGATACGCAGTATTTT; CDR3aa: CASSSQGIPDTQYF
v_gene: TRBV29-1; abundance: NA; d_gene: TRBD1; j_gene: TRBJ2-1; CDR3nt: TGCAGCGTTGACGGCGGGGGGACAGGGGCCCTCAATGAGCAGTTCTTC; CDR3aa: CSVDGGGTGALNEQFF
v_gene: TRBV12-1; abundance: NA; d_gene: NA; j_gene: TRBJ2-3; CDR3nt: TGTGCCAGCAGCCCCCAGCTAGCGGGTCGCTCTAGCACAGATACGCAGTATTTT; CDR3aa: CASSPQLAGRSSTDTQYF
v_gene: TRBV7-3; abundance: NA; d_gene: TRBD1; j_gene: TRBJ2-1; CDR3nt: TGTGCCAGCAGCCGGACAGGGGGCGGCGATGAGCAGTTCTTC; CDR3aa: CASSRTGGGDEQFF
v_gene: TRBV18; abundance: NA; d_gene: TRBD2; j_gene: TRBJ2-1; CDR3nt: TGTGCCAGCTCGTCGGGGAGCGGGACTACTACTCGCCGCGATGAGCAGTTCTTC; CDR3aa: CASSSGSGTTTRRDEQFF
v_gene: TRBV14; abundance: NA; d_gene: NA; j_gene: TRBJ2-2; CDR3nt: TGTGCCAGCAGCCAAGGGAGGGGTTACACCGGGGAGCTGTTTTTT; CDR3aa: CASSQGRGYTGELFF
v_gene: TRBV20-1; abundance: NA; d_gene: NA; j_gene: TRBJ2-1; CDR3nt: TGCAGTGCTAGTAGGACGGGAGTACCGAATGAGCAGTTCTTC; CDR3aa: CSASRTGVPNEQFF
v_gene: TRBV10-1; abundance: once; d_gene: TRBD1; j_gene: TRBJ2-1; CDR3nt: TGCGCCAGCAGTGGACCGGGACAGGGGAATGAGCAGTTCTTC; CDR3aa: CASSGPGQGNEQFF
v_gene: TRBV11-2; abundance: NA; d_gene: NA; j_gene: TRBJ1-4; CDR3nt: TGTGCCAGCACCCCGGAAGACGGGGGGCGCGCTGAAAAACTGTTTTTT; CDR3aa: CASTPEDGGRAEKLFF
v_gene: TRBV4-3; abundance: NA; d_gene: NA; j_gene: TRBJ1-6; CDR3nt: TGCGCCAGCAGCCAACTCGGGGATTCACCCCTCCACTTT; CDR3aa: CASSQLGDSPLHF
v_gene: TRBV24-1; abundance: many; d_gene: NA; j_gene: TRBJ1-4; CDR3nt: TGTGCCACCAGTGATTCGTGGAGTGAAAAACTGTTTTTT; CDR3aa: CATSDSWSEKLFF
v_gene: TRBV6-2/TRBV6-3; abundance: NA; d_gene: TRBD2; j_gene: TRBJ2-1; CDR3nt: TGTGCCAGCAGCCGAACTAGCGGGAGGCCGGGGGAGCAGTTCTTC; CDR3aa: CASSRTSGRPGEQFF
v_gene: TRBV28; abundance: NA; d_gene: TRBD1; j_gene: TRBJ1-5; CDR3nt: TGTGCCAGCACCCCTGGACAGGGGGACAATCAGCCCCAGCATTTT; CDR3aa: CASTPGQGDNQPQHF
v_gene: TRBV6-5; abundance: NA; d_gene: NA; j_gene: TRBJ1-5; CDR3nt: TGTGCCAGCAAACTCTTGACGGGAAGCAATCAGCCCCAGCATTTT; CDR3aa: CASKLLTGSNQPQHF
v_gene: TRBV18; abundance: NA; d_gene: TRBD1; j_gene: TRBJ2-6; CDR3nt: TGTGCCAGCGCCCCGGGACAGGTTAGCTCTGGGGCCAACGTCCTGACTTTC; CDR3aa: CASAPGQVSSGANVLTF
v_gene: TRBV9; abundance: many; d_gene: TRBD2; j_gene: TRBJ2-1; CDR3nt: TGTGCCAGCAGCACCCGGACTAGCGGGAGCAATGAGCAGTTCTTC; CDR3aa: CASSTRTSGSNEQFF
v_gene: TRBV11-1; abundance: few; d_gene: TRBD1; j_gene: TRBJ2-7; CDR3nt: TGTGCCAGCAGCCGTGGACAGGGGGGATTTTACGAGCAGTACTTC; CDR3aa: CASSRGQGGFYEQYF
v_gene: TRBV6-2/TRBV6-3; abundance: NA; d_gene: TRBD1; j_gene: TRBJ1-1; CDR3nt: TGTGCCAGCAGTTACCGTCTAGGAAGTGCAGACAGGGGGCGTACTGAAGCTTTCTTT; CDR3aa: CASSYRLGSADRGRTEAFF
v_gene: TRBV7-9; abundance: NA; d_gene: TRBD1; j_gene: TRBJ2-5; CDR3nt: TGTGCCAGCAGTTCACAGGGGGAGACCCAGTACTTC; CDR3aa: CASSSQGETQYF
v_gene: TRBV27; abundance: NA; d_gene: NA; j_gene: TRBJ2-1; CDR3nt: TGTGCCAGCAGGGACGCTGTAGGGGCCTACAATGAGCAGTTCTTC; CDR3aa: CASRDAVGAYNEQFF
v_gene: TRBV19; abundance: few; d_gene: NA; j_gene: TRBJ1-4; CDR3nt: TGTGCCAGTAGTATTAGCTCAGTCGGGGAAAAACTGTTTTTT; CDR3aa: CASSISSVGEKLFF
v_gene: TRBV7-9; abundance: NA; d_gene: TRBD1; j_gene: TRBJ2-5; CDR3nt: TGTGCCAGCAGCCCATCGACAGGGGTGGAGACCCAGTACTTC; CDR3aa: CASSPSTGVETQYF
v_gene: TRBV6-6; abundance: few; d_gene: TRBD1; j_gene: TRBJ1-5; CDR3nt: TGTGCCAGCAGTTACCTGGACAGGGGACCTAATCAGCCCCAGCATTTT; CDR3aa: CASSYLDRGPNQPQHF
v_gene: TRBV7-3; abundance: NA; d_gene: TRBD2; j_gene: TRBJ2-4; CDR3nt: TGTGCCAGCAGCTTGGACGGCGGGAGCGGGACCAAAAACATTCAGTACTTC; CDR3aa: CASSLDGGSGTKNIQYF
v_gene: TRBV5-1; abundance: NA; d_gene: NA; j_gene: TRBJ2-3; CDR3nt: TGCGCCAGCAGCTTAAGAGCGGTCACAGATACGCAGTATTTT; CDR3aa: CASSLRAVTDTQYF
v_gene: TRBV7-9; abundance: few; d_gene: TRBD2; j_gene: TRBJ2-7; CDR3nt: TGTGCCAGCGGGGCTAGCGGGAGGGCCTACGAGCAGTACTTC; CDR3aa: CASGASGRAYEQYF
v_gene: TRBV19; abundance: NA; d_gene: NA; j_gene: TRBJ2-1; CDR3nt: TGTGCCAGTAGTATGGCTAGGCCCACAGGTGAGCAGTTCTTC; CDR3aa: CASSMARPTGEQFF
v_gene: TRBV9; abundance: NA; d_gene: TRBD1; j_gene: TRBJ1-1; CDR3nt: TGTGCCAGCAGCGTAGCTACAGGGGGCTACACTGAAGCTTTCTTT; CDR3aa: CASSVATGGYTEAFF
v_gene: TRBV27; abundance: NA; d_gene: NA; j_gene: TRBJ2-2; CDR3nt: TGTGCCAGCAGTTTATCGTTCGCCCAGGAGGGTCAGCTGTTTTTT; CDR3aa: CASSLSFAQEGQLFF
v_gene: TRBV9; abundance: NA; d_gene: TRBD2; j_gene: TRBJ2-3; CDR3nt: TGTGCCAGCAGCGTAGCCCCCGGGACTAGCGTAGCAGATACGCAGTATTTT; CDR3aa: CASSVAPGTSVADTQYF
v_gene: TRBV4-2; abundance: NA; d_gene: NA; j_gene: TRBJ2-7; CDR3nt: TGTGCCAGCAGCCAAGACCGGGGAGCCGGCCCTTCGCGGTACTTC; CDR3aa: CASSQDRGAGPSRYF
v_gene: TRBV5-6; abundance: NA; d_gene: NA; j_gene: TRBJ2-3; CDR3nt: TGTGCCAGCAGCAGCGGACAGCACACAGATACGCAGTATTTT; CDR3aa: CASSSGQHTDTQYF
v_gene: TRBV28; abundance: once; d_gene: NA; j_gene: TRBJ1-1; CDR3nt: TGTGCCAGCATGAACAGGGTCCGCACTGAAGCTTTCTTT; CDR3aa: CASMNRVRTEAFF
v_gene: TRBV27; abundance: NA; d_gene: NA; j_gene: TRBJ2-7; CDR3nt: TGTGCCAGCAGGAGTCTGGACAGCCCGTACGAGCAGTACTTC; CDR3aa: CASRSLDSPYEQYF
v_gene: TRBV5-5; abundance: NA; d_gene: TRBD1; j_gene: TRBJ2-7; CDR3nt: TGTGCCAGCAGTCGGACAGGGGCAGTGGACGAGCAGTACTTC; CDR3aa: CASSRTGAVDEQYF